Following are 8 T cell receptor beta chains from one sample sequenced in a study of blood T cell repertoires in COVID-19. Method: immunoSEQ multiplex PCR; TCRdb's copy keeps in-frame clones and lacks some. Of under 150,000 clones listed, about 88% were seen once; the top ten hold over 6.5%. The material sequenced was peripheral blood. These receptor sequences come from a woman in her 70s who had recovered from COVID-19.

The sample holds one count of this clone. The rearrangement uses TRBV6-1 and TRBJ2-1; TRBD2 matches at 13 bases. The CDR3 spans 16 residues. V was pared by 4 bases and J by 7 bases, with 7 bases of the junction left unmatched. Germline V lookup: CDR1 MNHNS, CDR2 SASEGT. The CDR3 coding sequence is TGTGCCAGCAGTGGGAGGACTAGCGGGAGTGGGAATGAGCAGTTCTTC. This codes for CASSGRTSGSGNEQFF.

The V gene is TRBV5-1, the J gene TRBJ2-7, with TRBD1 matching 9 bases. Germline V gene sequence: CDR1 SGHRS, CDR2 YFSETQ. The CDR3 is made up of 14 amino acids. The ends lost 2 bases at V and 7 bases at J; junction bases unmatched: 7. The CDR3 DNA reads TGCGCCAGCAGCTTAGCGACAGGGGGTGGAGAGCAGTACTTC. This encodes CASSLATGGGEQYF.

Here the CDR3 reads CASRWDQGHQPQHF. The CDR3 DNA follows: TGTGCCAGCAGGTGGGACCAGGGGCATCAGCCCCAGCATTTT. The V gene is TRBV28, the J gene TRBJ1-5, with D possibly TRBD1 on 6 matching bases. V lost 6 bases and J 5 bases, leaving 14 bases between the germline ends. This CDR3 has 14 residues. Germline V lookup: CDR1 MDHEN, CDR2 SYDVKM.

The rearrangement links TRBV6-5 to TRBJ2-1, with 7 nucleotides matching TRBD1. The CDR3 is 15 residues long. CDR1 is MNHEY, CDR2 SVGAGI, per germline. V lost 5 bases to trimming and J lost 9 bases; unmatched junction nucleotides: 13. The CDR3 DNA is TGTGCCAGCAGTACTAGGACCAATAGGGGGCCTGAGCAGTTCTTC. Its protein product is CASSTRTNRGPEQFF.

The chain joins TRBV6-5 to TRBJ1-2; the match to TRBD1 covers 9 bases. V dropped 6 bases and J dropped 5; count of bases not matched to a gene: 7. The CDR3 is made up of 14 amino acids. Per the germline V gene, CDR1 is MNHEY and CDR2 is SVGAGI. For the CDR3, the DNA is TGTGCCAGCAGACCGACAGGGGGGGGTTATGGCTACACCTTC. Translated, it gives CASRPTGGGYGYTF.

The gene calls are TRBV19 and TRBJ2-7, with a possible D match to TRBD1 (5 bases). The ends were cut back, 2 bases at V and 6 bases at J, with 11 bases in the middle. CDR3 length: 13 amino acids. Germline values: CDR1 LNHDA, CDR2 SQIVND (reference sequence). In DNA, the CDR3 is TGTGCCAGTAGTATAAAGGGTGGGGCCGAGCAGTACTTC. Translation: CASSIKGGAEQYF.

The chain recombines TRBV7-3 with TRBJ1-2; 7 nucleotides agree with TRBD1. The CDR3 length is 16 residues. V lost 4 bases and J lost 5; bases outside the gene matches: 13. Germline lookup yields CDR1 SGHTA and CDR2 FQGTGA. CDR3: CASSSGQPTQVYGYTF. DNA for the CDR3: TGTGCCAGCAGCTCGGGACAGCCTACGCAGGTGTATGGCTACACCTTC.

V is TRBV5-1 and J is TRBJ2-2, with TRBD1 identical over 9 bases. CDR1 is SGHRS, CDR2 YFSETQ, per germline. The CDR3 runs to 18 residues. With 3 bases clipped from V and 4 bases from J, the junction kept 13 bases outside the gene matches. CDR3: CASSWPEQGASRTGELFF. The CDR3 DNA sequence: TGCGCCAGCAGCTGGCCAGAACAGGGGGCGTCGCGCACCGGGGAGCTGTTTTTT.